One and the same sample provided the 21 T cell receptor beta chains below, sequenced in a study of CD8+ T cells in alopecia areata. The sequencing template was cDNA reverse transcribed from extracted RNA. Assay: immunoSEQ multiplex PCR; the TCRdb copy retains only in-frame clones and omits some. The data contain about 170,000 clones, approximately 52% of them singletons. As for treatment: oral pan-JAK inhibitor, 5-10 mg twice daily. The specimen was CD4+ T cells sorted from blood, collected between weeks 55 and 65, from a patient treated with tofacitinib. All receptors come from a human donor with alopecia areata.

The gene calls are TRBV2 and TRBJ2-7; D unclear. Looked up from germline, CDR1 is SNHLY and CDR2 is FYNNEI. This CDR3 is built from 13 residues. Trimming removed 7 bases at V and 7 bases at J, with 17 bases between. CDR3 loop: CASNNGDLGEQYF. Here the CDR3 DNA reads TGTGCCAGCAATAACGGAGACCTCGGGGAGCAGTACTTC.

This clone was recorded a few times. The chain uses TRBV5-6 and TRBJ2-1; no firm D call. Germline CDR1 and CDR2: SGHDT and YYEEEE. The CDR3 is 12 amino acids. V gave up 4 bases and J gave up 9 bases, with 11 bases separating them. The CDR3 region has the DNA TGTGCCAGCAGCCCCCTAGGCCCTGAGCAGTTCTTC. Translating gives CASSPLGPEQFF.

The genes are TRBV7-9 and TRBJ1-2; D unclear. Trimming left V 5 bases short and J 4 bases short, with 14 bases between. This CDR3 contains 14 residues. The germline V gene encodes CDR1 SEHNR and CDR2 FQNEAQ (reference sequence). This CDR3 is CASSDGVVRYGYTF. CDR3 coding DNA: TGTGCCAGCAGCGACGGAGTTGTACGCTATGGCTACACCTTC.

This clone was observed a few times. This chain connects TRBV7-9 to TRBJ1-1; D unresolved. The CDR3 loop spans 12 amino acids. Trimming stripped 3 bases from V and 7 bases from J, with 9 bases between. Germline CDR1 and CDR2: SEHNR and FQNEAQ (reference sequence). The CDR3 DNA follows: TGTGCCAGCAGCTTCCCGGGCGGTGAAGCTTTCTTT. It is translated as CASSFPGGEAFF.

This chain links TRBV10-3 with TRBJ2-7, with 9 bases identical to TRBD2. CDR1 ENHRY and CDR2 SYGVKD come from the germline V gene. CDR3 length: 13 amino acids. Trimming removed 11 bases from V and 0 bases from J; junction bases left unmatched: 5. In nucleotides, the CDR3 is TGTGCCGCAGCGGGGGGTAGCTCCTACGAGCAGTACTTC. It translates to CAAAGGSSYEQYF.

CDR3: CASSRTTEGQPQHF. DNA of the CDR3: TGTGCCAGCAGCCGAACGACGGAGGGTCAGCCCCAGCATTTT. The chain uses TRBV6-1 and TRBJ1-5; D gene uncertain. The CDR3 consists of 14 residues. Germline CDR1 reads MNHNS; CDR2 reads SASEGT. The germline V and J ends were trimmed by 6 bases and 6 bases, with 15 bases remaining between them.

This clone was found a few times. The V gene is TRBV6-5, the J gene TRBJ2-7, with D possibly being TRBD1 (6 bases). The ends were cut back, 6 bases at V and 2 bases at J, with 17 bases in the middle. Germline CDR1 and CDR2: MNHEY and SVGAGI. This CDR3 contains 15 residues. CDR3 sequence reads: CASSSATRTAYEQYF. Written as DNA, the CDR3 is TGTGCCAGCAGCAGCGCTACCCGGACAGCCTACGAGCAGTACTTC.

The V and J genes are TRBV6-6 and TRBJ2-2; D call uncertain. Trimming removed 8 bases at V and 6 bases at J, with 13 bases between. The CDR3 covers 13 residues. CDR1 MNHNY and CDR2 SVGAGI come from the germline V gene (reference sequence). CDR3 coding DNA: TGTGCCAGCGCGCCTTTATCGCCCGGGGAGCTGTTTTTT. The encoded protein is CASAPLSPGELFF.

This clone appeared a few times. The CDR3 DNA is TGTGCCTGGATTCCGAGGAGAGCTTTCTTT. It encodes CAWIPRRAFF. The rearrangement joins TRBV30 to TRBJ1-1; D ambiguous. Germline V gene data show CDR1 as GTSNPN and CDR2 as SVGIG (reference sequence). CDR3 length equals 10 residues. V gave up 4 bases and J gave up 10 bases, with 10 bases separating them.

The CDR3 is CASKEGTSADYEQYF. The CDR3 DNA reads as TGTGCCAGCAAAGAAGGCACTAGCGCTGACTACGAGCAGTACTTC. The chain has TRBV2 and TRBJ2-7, with TRBD2 matching over 7 bases. V shed 7 bases, J shed 3 bases, and the junction held 12 bases outside the gene matches. Germline V lookup: CDR1 SNHLY, CDR2 FYNNEI. CDR3 length: 15 residues.

This clone has only a few counts. The chain carries TRBV11-2 and TRBJ2-1; D is possibly TRBD1 or TRBD2 (5 bases each). Between the trimmed V and J ends, which lost 5 bases and 4 bases, there was a span of 12 bases. The CDR3 is 14 residues long. Per the germline V gene, CDR1 is SGHAT and CDR2 is FQNNGV. CDR3 in amino acids: CASSVSGSYNEQFF. As DNA, the CDR3 is TGTGCCAGCAGCGTGTCAGGGAGTTACAATGAGCAGTTCTTC.

The chain carries TRBV25-1 and TRBJ2-5; TRBD1 is a possible D gene (6 bases). This CDR3 is built from 13 residues. Germline values: CDR1 MGHDK, CDR2 SYGVNS. Trimming pared 7 bases from V and 4 bases from J, leaving 13 bases between. CDR3 DNA sequence: TGTGCCAGCACACCTCCAGGGGTAGAGACCCAGTACTTC. Residues: CASTPPGVETQYF.

This clone was recorded a few times. This rearrangement joins TRBV6-5 to TRBJ2-7; D uncertain. The CDR3 totals 13 residues. Trimming removed 2 bases at V and 5 bases at J, with 10 bases between. Germline loops: CDR1 MNHEY, CDR2 SVGAGI. CDR3: CASSYQGIDEQYF. DNA of the CDR3: TGTGCCAGCAGTTACCAAGGGATCGACGAGCAGTACTTC.

This clone was seen only a few times. This rearrangement joins TRBV19 to TRBJ1-5, with 7 bases lining up with TRBD1. Germline V gives CDR1 LNHDA, CDR2 SQIVND (reference sequence). CDR3 length: 16 amino acids. Germline trimming cut 3 bases from V and 6 bases from J; bases unmatched to any gene: 11. CDR3 DNA: TGTGCCAGTAGTATCAAGACCTACAGGGGTGGTCAGCCCCAGCATTTT. Translation: CASSIKTYRGGQPQHF.

This clone was observed a single time. The rearrangement joins TRBV5-1 to TRBJ1-1; D gene unclear. CDR3 size: 14 residues. The V gene lost 0 bases and the J gene lost 1 base, with 7 bases spanning the gap. Germline V gene sequence: CDR1 SGHRS, CDR2 YFSETQ. The CDR3: CASSLVSGNTEAFF. CDR3 coding DNA: TGCGCCAGCAGCTTGGTTTCCGGGAACACTGAAGCTTTCTTT.

This chain connects TRBV30 to TRBJ1-1; a weak D match, TRBD1 (6 bases). Germline CDR1 and CDR2: GTSNPN and SVGIG (reference sequence). V was clipped by 0 bases and J by 5 bases, with 16 bases between them. The CDR3 loop spans 15 amino acids. This chain's CDR3 is CAWSVRGLSGTEAFF. CDR3 coding DNA: TGTGCCTGGAGTGTTCGGGGGCTCTCAGGGACTGAAGCTTTCTTT.

The chain uses TRBV4-1 and TRBJ1-1, with D hard to call. CDR1 and CDR2 (germline): MGHRA, YSYEKL. The CDR3 sequence is 14 residues long. Trimming took off 4 bases at V and 2 bases at J, with 11 bases between the two ends. This chain's CDR3 is CASSLSEVNTEAFF. In nucleotides, the CDR3 is TGCGCCAGCAGCCTGTCGGAGGTAAACACTGAAGCTTTCTTT.

V is TRBV18 and J is TRBJ2-1; 13 nucleotides agree with TRBD2. Germline loops: CDR1 KGHSH, CDR2 LQKENI. Trimming at V came to 3 bases and at J to 4 bases, leaving 3 bases not matched to a gene. The CDR3 consists of 16 residues. This CDR3 is CASSPGTSGDYNEQFF. The DNA for the CDR3 is TGTGCCAGCTCACCTGGGACTAGCGGGGATTACAATGAGCAGTTCTTC.

This clone was seen a few times. The chain is built from TRBV10-3 and TRBJ1-5; D is unclear. This CDR3 is built from 14 residues. The germline CDR1 and CDR2 sequences are ENHRY and SYGVKD. V shed 10 bases and J shed 0 bases, with 13 bases lying between them. The DNA for the CDR3 is TGTGCCAGCAGGAAACTAGATAGCAATCAGCCCCAGCATTTT. As protein: CASRKLDSNQPQHF.

This chain links TRBV6-5 with TRBJ1-4, with D tentatively TRBD1 (5 bases). The germline gives CDR1 MNHEY, CDR2 SVGAGI. V shed 2 bases and J shed 8 bases, with 12 bases lying between them. This CDR3 has 14 residues. The DNA for the CDR3 is TGTGCCAGCAGTTACGGTCCAGGGATGGAAAAACTGTTTTTT. It yields the protein CASSYGPGMEKLFF.

J is TRBJ1-1 and V is TRBV5-6; D not certain. Germline assignment: CDR1 SGHDT and CDR2 YYEEEE. Trimming removed 1 base at V and 2 bases at J, with 0 bases between. CDR3 length: 11 amino acids. CDR3 in amino acids: CASSLNTEAFF. In DNA form, the CDR3 reads TGTGCCAGCAGCTTGAACACTGAAGCTTTCTTT.